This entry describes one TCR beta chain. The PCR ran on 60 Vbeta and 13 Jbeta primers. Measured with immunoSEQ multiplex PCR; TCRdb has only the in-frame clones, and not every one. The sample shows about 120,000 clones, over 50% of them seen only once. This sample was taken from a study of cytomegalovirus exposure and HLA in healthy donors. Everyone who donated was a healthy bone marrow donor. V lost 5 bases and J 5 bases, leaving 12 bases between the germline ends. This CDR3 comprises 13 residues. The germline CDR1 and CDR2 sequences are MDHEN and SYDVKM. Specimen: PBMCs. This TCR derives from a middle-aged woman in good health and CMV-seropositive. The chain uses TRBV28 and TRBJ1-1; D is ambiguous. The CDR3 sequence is CASSIPRATEAFF. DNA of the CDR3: TGTGCCAGCAGTATACCCCGAGCAACTGAAGCTTTCTTT.